These 12 T cell receptor beta chains share one sample of origin, sequenced in a study of T cell responses to AZD1222 COVID-19 vaccine. Produced via immunoSEQ multiplex PCR; TCRdb's table is partial and in-frame only. This sample has 100,000 to 150,000 clones, with 92% found just once. Sequences were derived from peripheral blood, sampled on day 0 of AZD1222 vaccination. All receptors come from an adult in good health.

This chain uses TRBV15 with TRBJ2-1, with D possibly being TRBD1 (6 bases). CDR1 and CDR2 (germline): LNHNV, YYDKDF (reference sequence). The CDR3 contains 15 residues. With 0 bases removed from V and 4 bases from J, the gap between germline ends came to 10 bases. The CDR3 protein is CATSRETGTYNEQFF. In DNA, the CDR3 is TGTGCCACCAGCAGAGAAACAGGGACGTACAATGAGCAGTTCTTC. The variable domain in full, completed from reference TRBV15 and TRBJ2-1, reads DAMVIQNPRYQVTQFGKPVTLSCSQTLNHNVMYWYQQKSSQAPKLLFHYYDKDFNNEADTPDNFQSRRPNTSFCFLDIRSPGLGDTAMYLCATSRETGTYNEQFFGPGTRLTVL.

V and J are TRBV11-2 and TRBJ1-1, with no clear D. The CDR3 is made up of 11 amino acids. Germline values: CDR1 SGHAT, CDR2 FQNNGV. The germline V and J ends were trimmed by 4 bases and 7 bases, with 7 bases remaining between them. The CDR3 sequence is CASSSPNEAFF. CDR3 sequence (DNA): TGTGCCAGCAGCTCGCCCAATGAAGCTTTCTTT.

This clone was counted a single time. The chain employs TRBV11-3 and TRBJ2-2; D possibly matches TRBD1 or TRBD2 (5 bases each). CDR1 and CDR2 (germline): SGHNT, YENEEA. The CDR3 extends over 18 amino acids. Between the trimmed V and J ends, which lost 1 base and 0 bases, there was a span of 15 bases. The CDR3 here is CASSLGGGPFANTGELFF. CDR3 coding DNA: TGTGCCAGCAGCTTAGGGGGCGGGCCCTTCGCGAACACCGGGGAGCTGTTTTTT.

The gene calls are TRBV13 and TRBJ2-1; unclear D gene. Trimming stripped 0 bases from V and 5 bases from J, with 2 bases between. The germline V gene encodes CDR1 PRHDT and CDR2 FYEKMQ (reference sequence). The length of the CDR3 is 12 residues. The CDR3 spells CASSLGNNEQFF. In DNA, the CDR3 is TGTGCCAGCAGCTTAGGAAACAATGAGCAGTTCTTC.

V and J are TRBV25-1 and TRBJ2-2; 11 bases are shared with TRBD2. V dropped 5 bases and J dropped 7; count of bases not matched to a gene: 12. Germline V gives CDR1 MGHDK, CDR2 SYGVNS. The CDR3 extends over 17 amino acids. The CDR3 protein is CASSFDGLAGLGGELFF. CDR3 bases: TGTGCCAGCAGTTTCGACGGACTAGCGGGCCTCGGCGGGGAGCTGTTTTTT. Full variable domain (outside the CDR3, taken from reference TRBV25-1 and TRBJ2-2): EADIYQTPRYLVIGTGKKITLECSQTMGHDKMYWYQQDPGMELHLIHYSYGVNSTEKGDLSSESTVSRIRTEHFPLTLESARPSHTSQYLCASSFDGLAGLGGELFFGEGSRLTVL.

Only one count was recorded for this clone. The gene calls are TRBV19 and TRBJ1-6, with no clear D. Trimming cost V 7 bases and J 9 bases, with 13 bases left between them. This CDR3 has 13 amino acids. Germline-derived CDR1 and CDR2 are LNHDA and SQIVND (reference sequence). DNA of the CDR3: TGTGCCAGTAATTCAGGTCGGCTTTCACCCCTCCACTTT. It is translated as CASNSGRLSPLHF.

The chain links TRBV25-1 to TRBJ2-6; no reliable D call. Per the germline V gene, CDR1 is MGHDK and CDR2 is SYGVNS. This CDR3 has 13 residues. V dropped 6 bases and J dropped 3 bases, with 6 bases sitting between them. The DNA of the CDR3 is TGTGCCAGCAGGGATCTTGGGGCCAACGTCCTGACTTTC. This translates into CASRDLGANVLTF.

This clone has more than one count but fewer than ten. The chain has TRBV19 and TRBJ1-5; D call uncertain. V shed 3 bases and J shed 0 bases, with 9 bases lying between them. Germline assignment: CDR1 LNHDA and CDR2 SQIVND (reference sequence). CDR3 length: 15 residues. CDR3 DNA: TGTGCCAGTAGTATGTCGGGCTCTAGCAATCAGCCCCAGCATTTT. This translates into CASSMSGSSNQPQHF.

V and J are TRBV19 and TRBJ2-4; 7 bases are shared with TRBD1. CDR3 length: 19 residues. Germline V gene data show CDR1 as LNHDA and CDR2 as SQIVND (reference sequence). Losses at the gene ends were 5 bases for V and 3 bases for J; bases not matched to a gene: 19. The CDR3 loop is CASSPTRTGWLSGKNIQYF. DNA of the CDR3: TGTGCCAGTAGTCCCACCCGGACAGGATGGTTATCGGGCAAAAACATTCAGTACTTC.

This clone has more than one count but fewer than ten. The chain recombines TRBV6-1 with TRBJ1-2; D is undetermined. CDR3 length: 16 amino acids. CDR1 MNHNS and CDR2 SASEGT come from the germline V gene. V lost 3 bases and J 2 bases, leaving 16 bases between the germline ends. In nucleotides, the CDR3 is TGTGCCAGCAGTGAGCCTCCTAACCCGCTCAACTATGGCTACACCTTC. Protein product: CASSEPPNPLNYGYTF.

The gene calls are TRBV6-5 and TRBJ1-1; TRBD1 might be the D (6 bases). V lost 5 bases and J 0 bases, leaving 13 bases between the germline ends. The germline CDR1 and CDR2 sequences are MNHEY and SVGAGI. The CDR3 has 15 amino acids. The CDR3: CASSKTGTMNTEAFF. Here the CDR3 DNA reads TGTGCCAGCAGTAAAACCGGGACAATGAACACTGAAGCTTTCTTT.

V gene TRBV18 combines with J gene TRBJ2-1; D is perhaps TRBD2 (6 bases). There are 17 residues in the CDR3. Germline V lookup: CDR1 KGHSH, CDR2 LQKENI. V dropped 0 bases and J dropped 5 bases, with 17 bases sitting between them. DNA for the CDR3: TGTGCCAGCTCACCACCGTTAACCCTCGGGGGTCACAATGAGCAGTTCTTC. Encoded protein: CASSPPLTLGGHNEQFF. The variable domain in full, with the rest retrieved from reference TRBV18 and TRBJ2-1, is NAGVMQNPRHLVRRRGQEARLRCSPMKGHSHVYWYRQLPEEGLKFMVYLQKENIIDESGMPKERFSAEFPKEGPSILRIQQVVRGDSAAYFCASSPPLTLGGHNEQFFGPGTRLTVL.